The 14 T cell receptor beta chains in this list originate from one sample, sequenced in a study of blood T cell repertoires in COVID-19. TCRdb's table, derived via immunoSEQ multiplex PCR, lists solely in-frame clones and lacks some. Of about 140,000 clones in the sample, around 90% were seen once. Sequenced material: peripheral blood. The receptors here all came from a woman aged 80 or older with acute or convalescent COVID-19.

The chain is built from TRBV10-3 and TRBJ1-2; 10 nucleotides agree with TRBD1. The V and J ends lost 4 bases and 4 bases, in that order; junction bases with no gene match: 9. Germline V gives CDR1 ENHRY, CDR2 SYGVKD. The CDR3 has 16 residues. The CDR3 DNA reads as TGTGCCATCAGTGTGAAGACAGGGGGCATGGGCTATGGCTACACCTTC. Encoded protein: CAISVKTGGMGYGYTF.

This rearrangement joins TRBV2 to TRBJ2-6; 8 nucleotides align to TRBD1. CDR1 and CDR2 from the germline V gene are SNHLY and FYNNEI. The CDR3 runs 15 residues. Trimming removed 6 bases from V and 0 bases from J; junction bases left unmatched: 1. CDR3 sequence (DNA): TGTGCCAGCAGACAGGGGGGCTCTGGGGCCAACGTCCTGACTTTC. It is translated as CASRQGGSGANVLTF.

This rearrangement joins TRBV19 to TRBJ1-5, with 7 bases aligning to TRBD1. V was clipped by 8 bases and J by 4 bases; unmatched bases: 17. CDR3 length: 17 amino acids. Germline V gene data show CDR1 as LNHDA and CDR2 as SQIVND (reference sequence). CDR3 sequence reads: CASYPGQPALQNQPQHF. CDR3 DNA: TGTGCCAGTTACCCGGGACAGCCCGCGCTCCAAAATCAGCCCCAGCATTTT.

The V call is TRBV21-1, the J call TRBJ1-2; TRBD1, the D gene given by the table, was not confirmed from the DNA. TRBV21-1 has pseudogene status. The CDR3 is 17 residues long. CDR3 region: CASRKNSEGVRNYGYTF. CDR3 in DNA: TGTGCCAGCAGGAAAAATTCGGAAGGGGTCCGGAACTATGGCTACACCTTC.

J is TRBJ1-2 and V is TRBV20-1; no clear D. CDR3 size: 14 residues. The germline V and J ends were trimmed by 3 bases and 1 base, with 12 bases remaining between them. The germline V gene has CDR1 DFQATT and CDR2 SNEGSKA (reference sequence). CDR3 DNA sequence: TGCAGTGCTAGTAGCCGAAATCTTAACTATGGCTACACCTTC. As protein: CSASSRNLNYGYTF.

This clone was seen just once. The chain has TRBV3-1 (or the pseudogene TRBV3-2) and TRBJ2-7; D gene uncertain. V shed 0 bases and J shed 4 bases, with 7 bases lying between them. This CDR3 has 13 amino acids. The germline V gene encodes CDR1 LGHDT and CDR2 YNNKEL (reference sequence). The DNA of the CDR3 is TGTGCCAGCAGCCAAGATGAAGAGTACGAGCAGTACTTC. It translates to CASSQDEEYEQYF.

The gene calls are TRBV15 and TRBJ2-1, with 7 positions matching TRBD1. Germline V gene lookup returns CDR1 LNHNV and CDR2 YYDKDF (reference sequence). V lost 0 bases, J lost 0 bases, and 8 bases stayed unmatched. There are 18 residues in the CDR3. Written as DNA, the CDR3 is TGTGCCACCAGCAGAGATCCAGGACAGGCGATCTCCTACAATGAGCAGTTCTTC. This codes for CATSRDPGQAISYNEQFF.

In the case of this clone: Other DNA sequences in the same sample also yield this CDR3. The V and J genes are TRBV5-1 and TRBJ1-1; D gene ambiguous. CDR3 length equals 14 residues. Germline CDR1 is SGHRS and CDR2 is YFSETQ. V was clipped by 0 bases and J by 0 bases, with 6 bases between them. CDR3: CASSLDRMNTEAFF. The CDR3 DNA sequence: TGCGCCAGCAGCTTGGACAGAATGAACACTGAAGCTTTCTTT. The variable domain in full, completed from reference TRBV5-1 and TRBJ1-1, reads KAGVTQTPRYLIKTRGQQVTLSCSPISGHRSVSWYQQTPGQGLQFLFEYFSETQRNKGNFPGRFSGRQFSNSRSEMNVSTLELGDSALYLCASSLDRMNTEAFFGQGTRLTVV.

The chain couples TRBV3-1 (or the pseudogene TRBV3-2) to TRBJ1-2, with D maybe TRBD1 (5 bases). Trimming stripped 4 bases from V and 8 bases from J, with 17 bases between. CDR3 length: 14 amino acids. Germline assignment: CDR1 LGHDT and CDR2 YNNKEL (reference sequence). The DNA for the CDR3 is TGTGCCAGCAGCCGGCGCGGGACTACGGGAGGCTACACCTTC. Translating gives CASSRRGTTGGYTF.

J is TRBJ2-7 and V is TRBV5-1; 8 nucleotides align to TRBD1. Germline CDR1 reads SGHRS; CDR2 reads YFSETQ. The V and J ends lost 2 bases and 4 bases, in that order; junction bases with no gene match: 5. The CDR3 loop spans 14 amino acids. The CDR3 DNA reads TGCGCCAGCAGCTTACAGGGGGAACCTTACGAGCAGTACTTC. Amino acids: CASSLQGEPYEQYF.

About this clone itself: The sample carries other DNA sequences with the same CDR3. CDR3 in amino acids: CASSEGAGGSYNEQFF. The DNA for the CDR3 is TGTGCCAGCAGTGAAGGGGCAGGGGGTAGCTACAATGAGCAGTTCTTC. The chain combines TRBV6-1 with TRBJ2-1; 7 positions match TRBD1. The CDR3 runs to 16 residues. The junction had 6 bases not matched to a gene; V was cut back by 1 base and J by 3 bases. Per germline, CDR1 MNHNS and CDR2 SASEGT.

The rearrangement joins TRBV30 to TRBJ2-1; weak D call: TRBD1 (6 bases). Germline V gene sequence: CDR1 GTSNPN, CDR2 SVGIG (reference sequence). V lost 5 bases, J lost 15 bases, and 20 bases lay in between. The CDR3 contains 12 residues. The CDR3 DNA follows: TGTGCCTGGGGGCCTGGGGGCCAGGGGCGGTTCTTC. Its translation is CAWGPGGQGRFF. The variable domain in full, completed from reference TRBV30 and TRBJ2-1, reads SQTIHQWPATLVQPVGSPLSLECTVEGTSNPNLYWYRQAAGRGLQLLFYSVGIGQISSEVPQNLSASRPQDRQFILSSKKLLLSDSGFYLCAWGPGGQGRFFGPGTRLTVL.

The chain links TRBV18 to TRBJ2-5; weak D call: TRBD1 (6 bases). Germline V gene lookup returns CDR1 KGHSH and CDR2 LQKENI. Trimming shortened V by 1 base and J by 1 base, and 10 bases separated the two germline ends. The CDR3 spans 15 residues. For the CDR3, the DNA is TGTGCCAGCTCACCACAAGGGGGTCGCCAAGAGACCCAGTACTTC. It yields the protein CASSPQGGRQETQYF.

The chain is built from TRBV5-4 and TRBJ1-1; D is undetermined. Trimming shortened V by 0 bases and J by 4 bases, and 10 bases separated the two germline ends. The germline CDR1 and CDR2 sequences are SGHNT and YYREEE (reference sequence). This CDR3 is 14 amino acids long. The CDR3 DNA sequence: TGTGCCAGCAGCTTGGATTCGGGGAGCACTGAAGCTTTCTTT. Protein sequence: CASSLDSGSTEAFF.